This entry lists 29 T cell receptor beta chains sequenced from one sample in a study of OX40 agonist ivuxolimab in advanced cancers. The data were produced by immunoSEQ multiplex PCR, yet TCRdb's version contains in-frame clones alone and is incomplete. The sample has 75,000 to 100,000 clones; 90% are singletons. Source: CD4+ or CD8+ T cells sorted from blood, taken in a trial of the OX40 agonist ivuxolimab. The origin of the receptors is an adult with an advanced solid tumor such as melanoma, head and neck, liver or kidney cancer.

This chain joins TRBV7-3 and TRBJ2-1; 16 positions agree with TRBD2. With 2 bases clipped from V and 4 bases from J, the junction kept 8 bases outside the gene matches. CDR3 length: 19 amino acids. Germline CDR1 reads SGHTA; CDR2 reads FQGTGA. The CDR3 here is CASSLRTQGLAGGYNEQFF. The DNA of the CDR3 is TGTGCCAGCAGCTTACGTACTCAGGGACTAGCGGGAGGGTACAATGAGCAGTTCTTC. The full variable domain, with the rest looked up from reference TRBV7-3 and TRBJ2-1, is GAGVSQTPSNKVTEKGKYVELRCDPISGHTALYWYRQSLGQGPEFLIYFQGTGAADDSGLPNDRFFAVRPEGSVSTLKIQRTERGDSAVYLCASSLRTQGLAGGYNEQFFGPGTRLTVL.

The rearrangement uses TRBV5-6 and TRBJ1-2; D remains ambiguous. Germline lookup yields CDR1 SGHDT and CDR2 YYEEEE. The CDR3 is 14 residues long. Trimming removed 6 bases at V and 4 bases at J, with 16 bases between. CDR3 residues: CASTGLRDGYGYTF. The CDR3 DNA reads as TGTGCCAGCACAGGACTACGAGACGGCTATGGCTACACCTTC.

CDR3: CASSAPETGSNEQFF. In DNA, the CDR3 is TGTGCCAGCAGTGCCCCAGAGACAGGGAGCAATGAGCAGTTCTTC. V is TRBV6-4 and J is TRBJ2-1; 7 bases fit TRBD1. The length of the CDR3 is 15 residues. The germline CDR1 and CDR2 sequences are MRHNA and SNTAGT. J gave up 6 bases and V 4 bases, and 9 bases lay outside the gene matches.

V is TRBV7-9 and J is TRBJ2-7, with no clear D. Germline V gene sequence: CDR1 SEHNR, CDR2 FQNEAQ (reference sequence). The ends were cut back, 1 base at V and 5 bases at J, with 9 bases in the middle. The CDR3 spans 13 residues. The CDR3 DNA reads TGTGCCAGCAGCTTAGATCTCGAAGACGAGCAGTACTTC. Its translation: CASSLDLEDEQYF.

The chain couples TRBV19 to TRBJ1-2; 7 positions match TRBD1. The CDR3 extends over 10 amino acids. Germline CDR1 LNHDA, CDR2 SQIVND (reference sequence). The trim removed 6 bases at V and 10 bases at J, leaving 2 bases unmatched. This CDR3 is CASRQGSYTF. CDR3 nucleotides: TGTGCCAGTAGACAGGGGTCCTACACCTTC.

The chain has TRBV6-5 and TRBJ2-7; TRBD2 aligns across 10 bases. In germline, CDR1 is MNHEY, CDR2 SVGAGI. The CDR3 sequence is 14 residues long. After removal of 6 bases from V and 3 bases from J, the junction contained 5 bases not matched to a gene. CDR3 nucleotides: TGTGCCAGCAGCCCCGTAGCGGGAGGCTACGAGCAGTACTTC. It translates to CASSPVAGGYEQYF.

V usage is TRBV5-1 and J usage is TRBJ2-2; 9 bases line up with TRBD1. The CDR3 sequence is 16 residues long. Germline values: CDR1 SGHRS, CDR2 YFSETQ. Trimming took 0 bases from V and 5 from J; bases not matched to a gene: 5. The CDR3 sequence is CASSLEGTGRTGELFF. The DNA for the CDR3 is TGCGCCAGCAGCTTGGAGGGGACAGGGCGGACCGGGGAGCTGTTTTTT.

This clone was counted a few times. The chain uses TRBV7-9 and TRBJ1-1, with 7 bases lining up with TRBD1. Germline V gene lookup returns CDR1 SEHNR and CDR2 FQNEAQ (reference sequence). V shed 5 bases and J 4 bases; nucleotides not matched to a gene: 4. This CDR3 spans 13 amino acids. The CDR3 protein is CASSPGGRTEAFF. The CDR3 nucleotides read TGTGCCAGCAGCCCAGGGGGACGCACTGAAGCTTTCTTT. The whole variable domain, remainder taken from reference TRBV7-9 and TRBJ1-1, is DTGVSQNPRHKITKRGQNVTFRCDPISEHNRLYWYRQTLGQGPEFLTYFQNEAQLEKSRLLSDRFSAERPKGSFSTLEIQRTEQGDSAMYLCASSPGGRTEAFFGQGTRLTVV.

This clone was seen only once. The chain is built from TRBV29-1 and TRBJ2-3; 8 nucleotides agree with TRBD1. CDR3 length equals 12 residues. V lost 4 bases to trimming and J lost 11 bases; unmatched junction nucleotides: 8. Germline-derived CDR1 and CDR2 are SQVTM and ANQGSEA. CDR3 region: CSVGPSGQVQYF. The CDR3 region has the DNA TGCAGCGTTGGACCCTCGGGACAGGTGCAGTATTTT.

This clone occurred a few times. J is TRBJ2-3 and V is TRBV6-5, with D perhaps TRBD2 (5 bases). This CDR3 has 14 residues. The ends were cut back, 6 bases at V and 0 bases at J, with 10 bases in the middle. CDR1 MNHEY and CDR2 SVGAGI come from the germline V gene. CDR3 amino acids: CASSLTTSTDTQYF. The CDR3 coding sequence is TGTGCCAGCAGCCTGACTACTAGCACAGATACGCAGTATTTT.

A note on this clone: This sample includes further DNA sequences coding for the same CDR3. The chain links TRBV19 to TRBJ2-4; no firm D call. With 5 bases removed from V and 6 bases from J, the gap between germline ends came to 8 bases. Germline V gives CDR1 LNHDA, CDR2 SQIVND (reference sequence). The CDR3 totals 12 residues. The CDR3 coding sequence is TGTGCCAGTAGTGTGACGCCAAACATTCAGTACTTC. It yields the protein CASSVTPNIQYF.

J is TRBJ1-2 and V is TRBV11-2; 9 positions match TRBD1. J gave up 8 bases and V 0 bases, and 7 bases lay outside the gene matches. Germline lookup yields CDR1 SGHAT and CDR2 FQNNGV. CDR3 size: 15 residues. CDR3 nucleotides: TGTGCCAGCAGCTTAGAATTACAGGGGGCGAGGGGCTACACCTTC. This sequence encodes CASSLELQGARGYTF.

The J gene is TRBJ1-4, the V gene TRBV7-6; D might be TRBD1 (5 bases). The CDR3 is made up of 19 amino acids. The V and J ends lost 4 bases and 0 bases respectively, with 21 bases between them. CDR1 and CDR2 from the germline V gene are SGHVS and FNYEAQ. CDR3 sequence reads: CASSSGTPGRGATNEKLFF. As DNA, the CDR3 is TGTGCCAGCAGCTCCGGGACGCCCGGCCGGGGCGCAACTAATGAAAAACTGTTTTTT.

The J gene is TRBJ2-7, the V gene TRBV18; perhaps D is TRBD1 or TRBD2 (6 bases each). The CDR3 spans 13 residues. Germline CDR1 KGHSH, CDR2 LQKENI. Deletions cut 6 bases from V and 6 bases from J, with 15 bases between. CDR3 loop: CASSIGGRGEQYF. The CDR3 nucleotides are TGTGCCAGCTCGATAGGGGGGAGAGGCGAGCAGTACTTC.

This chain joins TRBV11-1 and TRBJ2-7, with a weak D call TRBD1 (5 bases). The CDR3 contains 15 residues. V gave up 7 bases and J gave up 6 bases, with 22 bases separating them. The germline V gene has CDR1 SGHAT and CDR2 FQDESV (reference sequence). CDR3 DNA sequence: TGTGCCAGCACCTCCAGACCCGCAGGGTACGGCGAGCAGTACTTC. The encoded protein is CASTSRPAGYGEQYF.

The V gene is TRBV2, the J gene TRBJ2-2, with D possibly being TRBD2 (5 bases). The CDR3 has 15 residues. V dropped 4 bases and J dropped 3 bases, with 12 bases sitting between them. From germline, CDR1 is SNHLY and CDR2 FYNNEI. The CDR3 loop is CASSAVGADTGELFF. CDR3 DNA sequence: TGTGCCAGCAGTGCCGTGGGAGCAGACACCGGGGAGCTGTTTTTT.

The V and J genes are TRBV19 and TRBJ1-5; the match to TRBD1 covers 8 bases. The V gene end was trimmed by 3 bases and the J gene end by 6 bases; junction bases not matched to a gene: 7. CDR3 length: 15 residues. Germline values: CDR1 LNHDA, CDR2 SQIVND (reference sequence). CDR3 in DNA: TGTGCCAGTAGTATCGGACAGGGAGGCGGTCAGCCCCAGCATTTT. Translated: CASSIGQGGGQPQHF.

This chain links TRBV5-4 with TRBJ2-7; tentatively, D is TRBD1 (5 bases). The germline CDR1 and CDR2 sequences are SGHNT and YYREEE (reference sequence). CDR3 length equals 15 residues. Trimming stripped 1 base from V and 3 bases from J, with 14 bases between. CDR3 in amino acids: CASSLSPQGLYEQYF. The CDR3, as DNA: TGTGCCAGCAGCTTGTCACCCCAGGGCCTCTACGAGCAGTACTTC. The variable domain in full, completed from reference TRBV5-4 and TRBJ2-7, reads ETGVTQSPTHLIKTRGQQVTLRCSSQSGHNTVSWYQQALGQGPQFIFQYYREEENGRGNFPPRFSGLQFPNYSSELNVNALELDDSALYLCASSLSPQGLYEQYFGPGTRLTVT.

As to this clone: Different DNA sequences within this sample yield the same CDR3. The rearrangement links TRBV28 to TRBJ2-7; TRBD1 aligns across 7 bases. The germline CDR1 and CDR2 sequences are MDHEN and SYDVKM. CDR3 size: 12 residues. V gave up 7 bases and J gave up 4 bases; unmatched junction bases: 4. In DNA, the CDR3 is TGTGCCAGCACCACACAGGGGTACGAGCAGTACTTC. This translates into CASTTQGYEQYF. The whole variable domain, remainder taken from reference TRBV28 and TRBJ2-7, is DVKVTQSSRYLVKRTGEKVFLECVQDMDHENMFWYRQDPGLGLRLIYFSYDVKMKEKGDIPEGYSVSREKKERFSLILESASTNQTSMYLCASTTQGYEQYFGPGTRLTVT.

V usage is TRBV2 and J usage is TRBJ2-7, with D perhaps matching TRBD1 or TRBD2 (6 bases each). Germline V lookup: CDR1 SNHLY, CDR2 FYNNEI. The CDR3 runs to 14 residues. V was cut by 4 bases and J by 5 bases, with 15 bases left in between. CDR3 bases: TGTGCCAGCAGTGTCGCCGTGGGGGGCCACGAGCAGTACTTC. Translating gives CASSVAVGGHEQYF.

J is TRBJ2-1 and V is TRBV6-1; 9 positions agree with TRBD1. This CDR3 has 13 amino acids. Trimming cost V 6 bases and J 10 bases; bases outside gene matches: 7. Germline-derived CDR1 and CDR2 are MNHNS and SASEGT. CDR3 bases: TGTGCCAGCAGGCGGACAGGGGCGACCGAGCAGTTCTTC. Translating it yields CASRRTGATEQFF.

The DNA for the CDR3 is TGTGCCAGCAGCTCCATTAGGGCCGAAAAACTGTTTTTT. Protein sequence: CASSSIRAEKLFF. The chain recombines TRBV7-2 with TRBJ1-4; D uncertain. CDR1 and CDR2 from the germline V gene are SGHTA and FQGNSA. Trimming removed 4 bases from V and 8 bases from J, with 11 bases in between. There are 13 residues in the CDR3. The full variable domain, rest sourced from reference TRBV7-2 and TRBJ1-4, is GAGVSQSPSNKVTEKGKDVELRCDPISGHTALYWYRQSLGQGLEFLIYFQGNSAPDKSGLPSDRFSAERTGGSVSTLTIQRTQQEDSAVYLCASSSIRAEKLFFGSGTQLSVL.

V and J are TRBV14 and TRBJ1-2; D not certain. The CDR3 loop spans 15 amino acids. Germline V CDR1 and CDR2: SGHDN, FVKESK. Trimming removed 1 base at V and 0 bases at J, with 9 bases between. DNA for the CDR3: TGTGCCAGCAGCCAAGTAGGGCAGTCTAACTATGGCTACACCTTC. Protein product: CASSQVGQSNYGYTF.

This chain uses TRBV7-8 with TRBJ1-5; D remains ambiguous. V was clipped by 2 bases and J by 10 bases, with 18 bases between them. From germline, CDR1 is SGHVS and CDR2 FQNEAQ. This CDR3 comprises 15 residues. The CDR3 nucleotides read TGTGCCAGCAGCTTAACGGCGACCGTATGGAAACCCCAGCATTTT. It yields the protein CASSLTATVWKPQHF.

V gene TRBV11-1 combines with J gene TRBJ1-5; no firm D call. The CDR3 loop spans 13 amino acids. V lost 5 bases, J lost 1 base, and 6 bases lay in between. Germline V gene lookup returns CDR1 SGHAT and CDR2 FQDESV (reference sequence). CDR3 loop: CASSPDSNQPQHF. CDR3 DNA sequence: TGTGCCAGCAGCCCGGACAGCAATCAGCCCCAGCATTTT.

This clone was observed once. CDR3 nucleotide sequence: TGTGCCAGCAGTGCCCGGGACAGCTATAATTCACCCCTCCACTTT. It codes for CASSARDSYNSPLHF. This chain joins TRBV6-1 and TRBJ1-6; 7 bases line up with TRBD1. The germline V gene has CDR1 MNHNS and CDR2 SASEGT. Unmatched junction bases numbered 3, after V lost 4 bases and J lost 3 bases. CDR3 length: 15 amino acids.

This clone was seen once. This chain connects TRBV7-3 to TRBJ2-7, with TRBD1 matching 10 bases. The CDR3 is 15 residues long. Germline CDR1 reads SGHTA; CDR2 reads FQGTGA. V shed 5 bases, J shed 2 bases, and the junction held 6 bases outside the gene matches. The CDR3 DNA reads TGTGCCAGCAGCCTGTGGACAGGGGGACCCTACGAGCAGTACTTC. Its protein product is CASSLWTGGPYEQYF.

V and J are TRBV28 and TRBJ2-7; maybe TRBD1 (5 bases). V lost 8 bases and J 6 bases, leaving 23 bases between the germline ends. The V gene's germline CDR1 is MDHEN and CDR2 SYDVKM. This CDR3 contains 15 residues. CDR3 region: CASSRVGAYSSEQYF. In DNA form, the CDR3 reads TGTGCCAGCTCTAGAGTAGGGGCTTATTCGTCCGAGCAGTACTTC.

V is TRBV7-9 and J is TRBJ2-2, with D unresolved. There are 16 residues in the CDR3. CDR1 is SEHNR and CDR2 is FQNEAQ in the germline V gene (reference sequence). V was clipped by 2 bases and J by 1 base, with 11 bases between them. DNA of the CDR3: TGTGCCAGCAGCTTAACCCAGGTCCAGAACACCGGGGAGCTGTTTTTT. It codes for CASSLTQVQNTGELFF.